The 25 T cell receptor beta chains below all came from one sample that was sequenced in a study of T-cell reconstitution after alpha-beta-depleted transplantation in children. The library targeted TCRbeta and was prepared with unique molecular identifiers. TCRdb used MiXCR to reprocess the PCR reads, holding one entry per CDR3 protein. Of some 390,000 distinct CDR3 sequences in the sample, roughly 22% were seen once. The sample in question was PBMCs from the stem cell graft donor, obtained from the stem cell graft. The receptors were gathered from a human donor who donated a stem cell graft to a child with acute myeloid leukemia.

The rearrangement joins TRBV11-1 to TRBJ2-1; 12 bases are shared with TRBD2. After removal of 2 bases from V and 7 bases from J, the junction contained 6 bases not matched to a gene. The CDR3 loop spans 16 amino acids. From germline, CDR1 is SGHAT and CDR2 FQDESV (reference sequence). This chain's CDR3 is CASSLRRTSGKNEQFF. In nucleotides, the CDR3 is TGTGCCAGCAGCTTAAGGAGGACTAGCGGGAAAAATGAGCAGTTCTTC.

This clonotype was seen only a few times. The chain is built from TRBV4-1 and TRBJ1-5; D is unclear. Trimming left V 0 bases short and J 4 bases short, with 7 bases between. The germline V gene encodes CDR1 MGHRA and CDR2 YSYEKL. This CDR3 has 14 amino acids. CDR3 sequence reads: CASSQERGNQPQHF. The CDR3, as DNA: TGCGCCAGCAGCCAAGAGCGGGGAAATCAGCCCCAGCATTTT.

The table lists this clonotype with many counts. The chain links TRBV12-3 or TRBV12-4 to TRBJ2-3; 9 nucleotides line up with TRBD1. V trimming: 5 bases; J trimming: 4 bases; junction bases outside the gene matches: 4. The length of the CDR3 is 14 residues. CDR3 amino acids: CASSPGQGADTQYF. The CDR3 bases are TGTGCCAGCAGTCCGGGACAGGGCGCAGATACGCAGTATTTT.

This chain links TRBV5-8 with TRBJ2-5, with TRBD1 identical over 7 bases. The junction had 9 bases not matched to a gene; V was cut back by 5 bases and J by 2 bases. From germline, CDR1 is SGHTS and CDR2 YDEGEE. This CDR3 has 15 residues. The CDR3 protein is CASSFYDRVQETQYF. CDR3 nucleotides: TGTGCCAGCAGTTTTTACGACAGGGTTCAAGAGACCCAGTACTTC.

This clonotype occurred a few times. The chain combines TRBV20-1 with TRBJ2-2; D gene ambiguous. Germline V gives CDR1 DFQATT, CDR2 SNEGSKA (reference sequence). The CDR3 covers 16 residues. V gave up 0 bases and J gave up 1 base, with 12 bases separating them. CDR3 nucleotides: TGCAGTGCTAGAGATACTAAACGAGAGAACACCGGGGAGCTGTTTTTT. This gives the protein CSARDTKRENTGELFF.

This clonotype was recorded a few times. The rearrangement links TRBV20-1 to TRBJ1-5; TRBD1 is a possible D gene (5 bases). Germline CDR1 reads DFQATT; CDR2 reads SNEGSKA (reference sequence). V dropped 0 bases and J dropped 0 bases, with 21 bases sitting between them. CDR3 length: 19 amino acids. The CDR3 DNA reads TGCAGTGCTAGAGATCCCGGCGGGGGGGGATCAAATAGCAATCAGCCCCAGCATTTT. This encodes CSARDPGGGGSNSNQPQHF.

J is TRBJ2-7 and V is TRBV2, with 8 bases identical to TRBD2. CDR3 size: 15 residues. Germline V lookup: CDR1 SNHLY, CDR2 FYNNEI. The V gene end was trimmed by 4 bases and the J gene end by 3 bases; junction bases not matched to a gene: 8. The CDR3 sequence: CASSAYGRGDYEQYF. The CDR3 DNA reads as TGTGCCAGCAGTGCCTACGGGCGGGGGGACTACGAGCAGTACTTC.

About this clonotype: A read error is possible here, since a much larger clone lies one base away. The V call is TRBV11-1, the J call TRBJ2-5, with D perhaps matching TRBD1 or TRBD2 (5 bases each). V lost 1 base and J 2 bases, leaving 20 bases between the germline ends. The CDR3 has 18 amino acids. In germline, CDR1 is SGHAT, CDR2 FQDESV (reference sequence). Written as DNA, the CDR3 is TGTGCCAGCAGCTTAGACCTAACCGGAGCGGACATGCAAGAGACCCAGTACTTC. It specifies CASSLDLTGADMQETQYF.

The chain links TRBV24-1 to TRBJ2-1; maybe TRBD2 (5 bases). The germline V gene encodes CDR1 KGHDR and CDR2 SFDVKD. Trimming cost V 3 bases and J 6 bases, with 11 bases left between them. The CDR3 is made up of 14 amino acids. CDR3 nucleotide sequence: TGTGCCACCAGTGATGATTCCGGGATCAATGAGCAGTTCTTC. Protein: CATSDDSGINEQFF.

This clonotype was detected only a few times. V is TRBV20-1 and J is TRBJ1-2, with D unresolved. Germline CDR1 DFQATT, CDR2 SNEGSKA (reference sequence). Trimming stripped 7 bases from V and 8 bases from J, with 14 bases between. The CDR3 length is 11 residues. CDR3 amino acids: CSVPTAPGYTF. The CDR3 DNA reads as TGCAGTGTTCCGACCGCTCCGGGCTACACCTTC.

The CDR3: CASSEAPVQETQYF. In nucleotides, the CDR3 is TGTGCCAGCAGTGAAGCTCCGGTCCAAGAGACCCAGTACTTC. The chain couples TRBV2 to TRBJ2-5, with D hard to call. Trimming removed 0 bases from V and 1 base from J, with 6 bases in between. Germline lookup yields CDR1 SNHLY and CDR2 FYNNEI. The CDR3 runs to 14 residues.

CDR3 amino acids: CATSDLVQDSANTGELFF. The CDR3, as DNA: TGTGCCACCAGTGATTTGGTACAGGACAGCGCGAACACCGGGGAGCTGTTTTTT. The rearrangement uses TRBV24-1 and TRBJ2-2, with D possibly being TRBD1 (6 bases). The CDR3 has 18 residues. V lost 0 bases and J 0 bases, leaving 13 bases between the germline ends. In germline, CDR1 is KGHDR, CDR2 SFDVKD.

V is TRBV4-1 and J is TRBJ2-1; unclear D gene. This CDR3 spans 13 amino acids. Germline CDR1 is MGHRA and CDR2 is YSYEKL. Trimming left V 1 base short and J 6 bases short, with 7 bases between. The CDR3 protein is CASSQARPNEQFF. The CDR3 nucleotides are TGCGCCAGCAGCCAAGCCCGGCCCAATGAGCAGTTCTTC.

This clonotype was seen a few times. V is TRBV15 and J is TRBJ2-1; 7 bases map to TRBD1. Germline V CDR1 and CDR2: LNHNV, YYDKDF (reference sequence). The V and J ends lost 7 bases and 1 base, in that order; junction bases with no gene match: 7. The CDR3 extends over 15 amino acids. The CDR3 sequence: CATKRQGQSYNEQFF. Here the CDR3 DNA reads TGTGCCACCAAGAGACAGGGCCAATCCTACAATGAGCAGTTCTTC.

The V gene is TRBV12-3 or TRBV12-4, the J gene TRBJ2-1; 9 nucleotides match TRBD2. Germline trimming cut 9 bases from V and 7 bases from J; bases unmatched to any gene: 7. CDR3 length: 13 residues. As DNA, the CDR3 is TGTGCCAGAGACATAGCGGGAGCGAATGAGCAGTTCTTC. It codes for CARDIAGANEQFF.

The chain couples TRBV4-1 to TRBJ2-1; possibly TRBD2 for D (6 bases). The CDR3 contains 12 residues. Between the trimmed V and J ends, which lost 0 bases and 9 bases, there was a span of 6 bases. Germline CDR1 MGHRA, CDR2 YSYEKL. The CDR3 coding sequence is TGCGCCAGCAGCCAAGAGCGGGGTGAGCAGTTCTTC. Amino acids: CASSQERGEQFF.

The chain combines TRBV6-1 with TRBJ2-1; D is perhaps TRBD2 (6 bases). Germline V gene data show CDR1 as MNHNS and CDR2 as SASEGT. The ends were cut back, 6 bases at V and 3 bases at J, with 15 bases in the middle. The CDR3 sequence is 15 residues long. The CDR3 bases are TGTGCCAGCAGACTTGGTAGCGGAAACTACAATGAGCAGTTCTTC. The encoded protein is CASRLGSGNYNEQFF.

V and J are TRBV20-1 and TRBJ2-3, with unresolved D. The V gene lost 3 bases and the J gene lost 12 bases, with 19 bases spanning the gap. Germline values: CDR1 DFQATT, CDR2 SNEGSKA (reference sequence). The CDR3 covers 13 residues. The chain's CDR3 is CSASPTTVVKQYF. As DNA, the CDR3 is TGCAGTGCTAGCCCCACGACGGTTGTTAAACAGTATTTT.

The chain joins TRBV20-1 to TRBJ1-5, with D unresolved. CDR3 length: 16 amino acids. Germline CDR1 DFQATT, CDR2 SNEGSKA (reference sequence). V lost 0 bases, J lost 0 bases, and 12 bases lay in between. CDR3 coding DNA: TGCAGTGCTAGAGATCGACTGGCCTATAGCAATCAGCCCCAGCATTTT. Translating it yields CSARDRLAYSNQPQHF.

The CDR3 region has the DNA TGTGCCAGCAGCCGAGGGGCGGGAGAATTGGATACGCAGTATTTT. Translating gives CASSRGAGELDTQYF. The genes are TRBV11-3 and TRBJ2-3, with 7 bases lining up with TRBD2. The V gene end was trimmed by 5 bases and the J gene end by 6 bases; junction bases not matched to a gene: 11. This CDR3 region has 15 residues. Germline V gene sequence: CDR1 SGHNT, CDR2 YENEEA.

This clonotype appeared many times. V is TRBV28 and J is TRBJ2-1; no definite D call. The length of the CDR3 is 15 residues. Germline values: CDR1 MDHEN, CDR2 SYDVKM. The V gene lost 8 bases and the J gene lost 0 bases, with 14 bases spanning the gap. CDR3 sequence (DNA): TGTGCCAGCCGGCCTGACACTTCCTCCTACAATGAGCAGTTCTTC. It is translated as CASRPDTSSYNEQFF.

This rearrangement joins TRBV5-1 to TRBJ1-4, with TRBD1 matching over 8 bases. J lost 7 bases, V lost 4 bases, and 12 bases had no gene match. This CDR3 comprises 16 residues. Germline V gene data show CDR1 as SGHRS and CDR2 as YFSETQ. CDR3 in DNA: TGCGCCAGCAGCCCCCAGGGAGGCAGGGGGCGTGAAAAACTGTTTTTT. Its translation is CASSPQGGRGREKLFF.

There are a few counts of this clonotype. The gene calls are TRBV6-1 and TRBJ2-7; TRBD1 matches at 10 bases. Germline loops: CDR1 MNHNS, CDR2 SASEGT. V shed 3 bases, J shed 5 bases, and the junction held 4 bases outside the gene matches. This CDR3 has 14 residues. The CDR3 loop reads CASSDGTGDHEQYF. The CDR3, as DNA: TGTGCCAGCAGTGACGGGACAGGGGACCACGAGCAGTACTTC.

This clonotype was detected only a few times. The chain carries TRBV6-5 and TRBJ1-5; D remains unclear. The CDR3 extends over 14 amino acids. Trimming removed 5 bases from V and 0 bases from J, with 8 bases in between. Germline V gene lookup returns CDR1 MNHEY and CDR2 SVGAGI. This CDR3 reads CASSTTHSNQPQHF. DNA of the CDR3: TGTGCCAGCAGTACCACCCATAGCAATCAGCCCCAGCATTTT.

This clonotype was seen at least ten times. The chain joins TRBV6-5 to TRBJ2-5; D unclear. V lost 5 bases, J lost 5 bases, and 12 bases lay in between. The CDR3 contains 13 residues. Germline values: CDR1 MNHEY, CDR2 SVGAGI. CDR3: CASSPGPWETQYF. CDR3 bases: TGTGCCAGCAGTCCCGGACCTTGGGAGACCCAGTACTTC.